One and the same sample provided the 9 T cell receptor beta chains below, sequenced in a study of shared clonotypes between healthy human individuals. Clones were read by immunoSEQ multiplex PCR, and TCRdb kept only the in-frame ones, dropping some. Among about 690,000 clones listed, 90% were seen once. Sequencing input: memory CD8+ T cells from PBMCs. Subset described: CD45RO+ cells pooled with CCR7-negative TemRA cells. These receptors were taken from a man aged 18 to 35 in good health. Some clones in this sample may be carry-over from other donors' samples.

V gene TRBV27 combines with J gene TRBJ1-5; D is unclear. V was pared by 5 bases and J by 8 bases, with 19 bases between. Per germline, CDR1 MNHEY and CDR2 SMNVEV (reference sequence). The CDR3 covers 15 residues. This CDR3 reads CASSPLLSLYEPQHF. CDR3 DNA sequence: TGTGCCAGCAGTCCGCTATTATCGTTGTACGAGCCCCAGCATTTT.

This clone has just one count. V is TRBV5-6 and J is TRBJ2-5; D is ambiguous. The J call is in doubt because the DNA end fits TRBJ2-7 better. CDR3 length: 15 amino acids. In germline, CDR1 is SGHDT, CDR2 YYEEEE. The CDR3 DNA sequence: TGTGCCAGCAGCGGTGGACCGCGCGGCCAATACGAGCAGTACTTC. Its protein product is CASSGGPRGQYEQYF.

About this clone: The same CDR3 can be traced to other DNA sequences in this sample. This CDR3 reads CASSLGYEQYF. CDR3 DNA: TGCGCCAGCAGCCTGGGCTACGAGCAGTACTTC. The V call is TRBV5-1, the J call TRBJ2-7; D remains unclear. The germline CDR1 and CDR2 sequences are SGHRS and YFSETQ. CDR3 length equals 11 residues. The V and J ends lost 4 bases and 3 bases respectively, with 5 bases between them.

Points on this clone: Other DNA sequences in this specimen translate into the identical CDR3. V usage is TRBV4-2 and J usage is TRBJ2-5; D unresolved. Germline CDR1 is LGHNA and CDR2 is YNFKEQ. V dropped 4 bases and J dropped 1 base, with 7 bases sitting between them. The CDR3 loop spans 13 amino acids. CDR3 residues: CASSLTSQETQYF. The CDR3 bases are TGTGCCAGCAGCCTGACGTCCCAAGAGACCCAGTACTTC.

The CDR3 bases are TGTGCCAGCAGCAACCGTGAGGGGGAAAACATTCAGTACTTC. Amino acid sequence: CASSNREGENIQYF. The V call is TRBV11-2, the J call TRBJ2-4; a possible D gene is TRBD1 (6 bases). There are 14 residues in the CDR3. Germline loops: CDR1 SGHAT, CDR2 FQNNGV. V dropped 5 bases and J dropped 5 bases, with 13 bases sitting between them.

CDR3 region: CASSPPGAYDNEQFF. CDR3 sequence (DNA): TGCGCCAGCAGCCCCCCGGGGGCGTACGACAATGAGCAGTTCTTC. The chain links TRBV4-1 to TRBJ2-1; D is possibly TRBD1 or TRBD2 (6 bases each). The CDR3 has 15 residues. Germline V gene data show CDR1 as MGHRA and CDR2 as YSYEKL. Trimming removed 4 bases at V and 5 bases at J, with 15 bases between.

This chain uses TRBV6-9 with TRBJ2-2; TRBD2 matches at 7 bases. Per germline, CDR1 MNHGY and CDR2 SVAAGI. Trimming at V came to 8 bases and at J to 6 bases, leaving 18 bases not matched to a gene. The CDR3 totals 17 residues. The CDR3 coding sequence is TGTGCCAGCCCAAGGTATCCGGGAAGCGGGAAGGCCGGGGAGCTGTTTTTT. Its protein product is CASPRYPGSGKAGELFF.

The chain is built from TRBV5-5 and TRBJ1-1, with D unclear. The CDR3 loop spans 14 amino acids. V lost 2 bases to trimming and J lost 3 bases, with 11 bases between them. The germline gives CDR1 SGHKS, CDR2 YYEKEE (reference sequence). CDR3 amino acids: CASSLVNTHTEAFF. CDR3 bases: TGTGCCAGCAGCTTAGTTAATACGCACACTGAAGCTTTCTTT.

This chain uses TRBV4-3 with TRBJ1-1; D is ambiguous. The CDR3 has 16 amino acids. Trimming took 0 bases from V and 0 from J, leaving 11 bases between them. CDR1 LGHNA and CDR2 YSLEER come from the germline V gene. The CDR3 bases are TGCGCCAGCAGCCAAGAGGCCGTGGCGGTGAACACTGAAGCTTTCTTT. This gives the protein CASSQEAVAVNTEAFF.